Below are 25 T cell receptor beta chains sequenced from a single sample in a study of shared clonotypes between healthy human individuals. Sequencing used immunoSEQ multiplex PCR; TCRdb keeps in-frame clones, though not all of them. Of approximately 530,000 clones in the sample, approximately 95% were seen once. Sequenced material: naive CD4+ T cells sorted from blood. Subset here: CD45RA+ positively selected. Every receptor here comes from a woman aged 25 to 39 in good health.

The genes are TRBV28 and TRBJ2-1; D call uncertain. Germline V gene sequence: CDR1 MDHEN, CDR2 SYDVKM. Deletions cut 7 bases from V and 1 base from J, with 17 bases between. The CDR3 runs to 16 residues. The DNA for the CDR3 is TGTGCCAGCACAGGTTCGTCGTACGGTTCCTACAATGAGCAGTTCTTC. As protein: CASTGSSYGSYNEQFF. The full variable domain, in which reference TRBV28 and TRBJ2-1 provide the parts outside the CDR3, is DVKVTQSSRYLVKRTGEKVFLECVQDMDHENMFWYRQDPGLGLRLIYFSYDVKMKEKGDIPEGYSVSREKKERFSLILESASTNQTSMYLCASTGSSYGSYNEQFFGPGTRLTVL.

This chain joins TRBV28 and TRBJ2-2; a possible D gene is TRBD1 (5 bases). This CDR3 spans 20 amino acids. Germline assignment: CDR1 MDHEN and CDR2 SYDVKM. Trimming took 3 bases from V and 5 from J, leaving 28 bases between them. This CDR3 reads CASSFLAPLPWQGRTGELFF. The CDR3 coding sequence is TGTGCCAGCAGTTTTTTAGCCCCCTTACCTTGGCAGGGCCGGACCGGGGAGCTGTTTTTT.

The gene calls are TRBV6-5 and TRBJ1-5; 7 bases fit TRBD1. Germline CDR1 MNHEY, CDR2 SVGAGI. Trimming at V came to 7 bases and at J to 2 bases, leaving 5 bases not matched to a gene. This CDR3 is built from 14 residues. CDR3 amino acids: CASKGAWGNQPQHF. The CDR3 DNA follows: TGTGCCAGCAAGGGGGCCTGGGGCAATCAGCCCCAGCATTTT.

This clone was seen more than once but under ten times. This CDR3 reads CASTSYPGGDGYTF. The CDR3 DNA reads as TGTGCCAGCACCTCTTACCCAGGAGGCGATGGCTACACCTTC. V is TRBV27 and J is TRBJ1-2; no clear D gene. The CDR3 loop spans 14 amino acids. Trimming shortened V by 7 bases and J by 6 bases, and 18 bases separated the two germline ends. Germline V CDR1 and CDR2: MNHEY, SMNVEV (reference sequence).

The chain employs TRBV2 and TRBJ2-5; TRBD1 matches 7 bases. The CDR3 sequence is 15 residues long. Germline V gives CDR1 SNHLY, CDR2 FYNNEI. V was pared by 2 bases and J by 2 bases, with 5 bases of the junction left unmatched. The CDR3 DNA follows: TGTGCCAGCAGTGAAAACAGGGGTGGTCAAGAGACCCAGTACTTC. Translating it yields CASSENRGGQETQYF.

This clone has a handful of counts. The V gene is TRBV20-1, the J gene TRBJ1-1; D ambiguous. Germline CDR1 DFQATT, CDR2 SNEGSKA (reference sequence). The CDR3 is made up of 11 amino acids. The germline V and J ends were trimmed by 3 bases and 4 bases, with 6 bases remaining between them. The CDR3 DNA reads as TGCAGTGCTAGTGTTGGCACTGAAGCTTTCTTT. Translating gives CSASVGTEAFF.

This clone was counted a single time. The CDR3 bases are TGCAGCGTTGACCGGGACTTTAACACTGAAGCTTTCTTT. Protein sequence: CSVDRDFNTEAFF. V is TRBV29-1 and J is TRBJ1-1, with a possible D match to TRBD1 (5 bases). The germline V gene has CDR1 SQVTM and CDR2 ANQGSEA. This CDR3 comprises 13 residues. V was pared by 3 bases and J by 2 bases, with 10 bases between.

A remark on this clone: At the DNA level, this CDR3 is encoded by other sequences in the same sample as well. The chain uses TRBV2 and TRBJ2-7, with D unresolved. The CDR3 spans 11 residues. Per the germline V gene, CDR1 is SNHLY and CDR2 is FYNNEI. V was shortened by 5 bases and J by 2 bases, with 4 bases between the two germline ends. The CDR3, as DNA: TGTGCCAGCAGTCCGACCTACGAGCAGTACTTC. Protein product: CASSPTYEQYF.

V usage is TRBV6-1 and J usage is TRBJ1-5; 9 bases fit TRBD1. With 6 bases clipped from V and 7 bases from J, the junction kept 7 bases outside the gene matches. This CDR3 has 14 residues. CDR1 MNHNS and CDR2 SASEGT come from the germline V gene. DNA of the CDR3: TGTGCCAGCAGCCGCACAGGGGGCGGCCAGCCCCAGCATTTT. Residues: CASSRTGGGQPQHF.

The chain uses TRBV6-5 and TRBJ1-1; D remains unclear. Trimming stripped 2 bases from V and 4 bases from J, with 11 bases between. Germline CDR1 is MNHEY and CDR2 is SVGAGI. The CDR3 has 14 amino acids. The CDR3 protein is CASSYEGHGTEAFF. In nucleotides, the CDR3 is TGTGCCAGCAGTTACGAGGGCCATGGCACTGAAGCTTTCTTT.

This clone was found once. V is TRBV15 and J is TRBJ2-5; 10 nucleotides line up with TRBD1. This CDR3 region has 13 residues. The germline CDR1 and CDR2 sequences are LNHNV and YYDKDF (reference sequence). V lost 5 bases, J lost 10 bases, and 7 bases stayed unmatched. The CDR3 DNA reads TGTGCCACCAGCTCGTTTGGGACAGGGGTCCAGTACTTC. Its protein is CATSSFGTGVQYF.

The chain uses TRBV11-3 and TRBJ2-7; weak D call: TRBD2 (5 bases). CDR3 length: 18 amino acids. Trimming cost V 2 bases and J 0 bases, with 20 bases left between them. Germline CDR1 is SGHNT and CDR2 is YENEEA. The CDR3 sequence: CASSLPRFSRVHSYEQYF. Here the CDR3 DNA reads TGTGCCAGCAGCTTACCCCGTTTCTCGCGGGTGCACTCCTACGAGCAGTACTTC.

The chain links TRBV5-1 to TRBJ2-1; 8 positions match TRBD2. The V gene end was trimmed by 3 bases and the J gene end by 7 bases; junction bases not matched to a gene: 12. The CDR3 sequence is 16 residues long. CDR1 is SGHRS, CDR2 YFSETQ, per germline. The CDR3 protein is CASSSPGAGVRNEQFF. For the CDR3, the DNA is TGCGCCAGCAGCTCCCCCGGAGCGGGAGTTCGGAATGAGCAGTTCTTC.

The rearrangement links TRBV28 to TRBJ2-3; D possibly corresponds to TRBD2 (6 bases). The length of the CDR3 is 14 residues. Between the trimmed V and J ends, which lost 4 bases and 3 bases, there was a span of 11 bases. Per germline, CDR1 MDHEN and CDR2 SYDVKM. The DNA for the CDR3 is TGTGCCAGCAGTTCCGGGAGTTCTACAGATACGCAGTATTTT. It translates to CASSSGSSTDTQYF.

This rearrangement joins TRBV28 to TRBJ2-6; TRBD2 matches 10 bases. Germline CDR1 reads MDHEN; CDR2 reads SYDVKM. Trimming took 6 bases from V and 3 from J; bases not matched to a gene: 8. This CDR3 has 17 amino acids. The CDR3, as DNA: TGTGCCAGCAGGGCGGCTAGCGGGAGTAGTGGGGCCAACGTCCTGACTTTC. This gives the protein CASRAASGSSGANVLTF.

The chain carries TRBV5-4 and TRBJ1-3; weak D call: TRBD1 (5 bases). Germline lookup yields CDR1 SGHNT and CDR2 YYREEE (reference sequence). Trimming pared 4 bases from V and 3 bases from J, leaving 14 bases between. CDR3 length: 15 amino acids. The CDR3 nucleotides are TGTGCCAGCAGCAGAGGCTGGGACGGTGGAAACACCATATATTTT. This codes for CASSRGWDGGNTIYF.

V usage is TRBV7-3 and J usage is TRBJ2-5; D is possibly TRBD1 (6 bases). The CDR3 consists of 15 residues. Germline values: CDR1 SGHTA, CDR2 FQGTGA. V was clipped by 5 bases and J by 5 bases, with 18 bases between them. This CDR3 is CASSTSRGGAETQYF. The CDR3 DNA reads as TGTGCCAGCAGCACCAGCAGGGGTGGGGCGGAGACCCAGTACTTC.

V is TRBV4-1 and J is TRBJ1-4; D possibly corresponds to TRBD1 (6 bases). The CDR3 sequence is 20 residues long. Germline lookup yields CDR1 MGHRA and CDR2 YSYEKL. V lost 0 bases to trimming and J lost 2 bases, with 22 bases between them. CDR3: CASSQDVIGQGLATNEKLFF. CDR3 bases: TGCGCCAGCAGCCAAGACGTGATCGGGCAGGGGCTCGCGACTAATGAAAAACTGTTTTTT.

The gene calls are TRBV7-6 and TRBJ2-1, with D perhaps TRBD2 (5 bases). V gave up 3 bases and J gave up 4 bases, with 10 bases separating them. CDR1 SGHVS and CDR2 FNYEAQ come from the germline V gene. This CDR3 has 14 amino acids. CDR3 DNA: TGTGCCAGCAGCTTTGGGAGCGGTTACAATGAGCAGTTCTTC. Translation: CASSFGSGYNEQFF.

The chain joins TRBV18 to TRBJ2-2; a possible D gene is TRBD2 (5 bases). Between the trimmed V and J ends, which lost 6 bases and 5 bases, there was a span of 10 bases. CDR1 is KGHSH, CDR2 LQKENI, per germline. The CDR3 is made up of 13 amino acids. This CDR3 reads CASSRVKTGELFF. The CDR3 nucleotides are TGTGCCAGCTCGAGGGTCAAGACCGGGGAGCTGTTTTTT.

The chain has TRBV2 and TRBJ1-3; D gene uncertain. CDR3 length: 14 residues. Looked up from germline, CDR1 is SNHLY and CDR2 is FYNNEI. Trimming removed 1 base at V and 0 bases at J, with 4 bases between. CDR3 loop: CASSEELSGNTIYF. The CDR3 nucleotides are TGTGCCAGCAGTGAAGAGCTCTCTGGAAACACCATATATTTT.

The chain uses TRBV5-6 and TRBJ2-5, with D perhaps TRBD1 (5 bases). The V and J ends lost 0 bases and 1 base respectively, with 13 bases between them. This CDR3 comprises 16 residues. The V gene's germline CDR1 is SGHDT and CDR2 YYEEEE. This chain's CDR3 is CASSLEQARTQETQYF. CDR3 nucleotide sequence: TGTGCCAGCAGCTTGGAACAGGCCAGAACCCAAGAGACCCAGTACTTC.

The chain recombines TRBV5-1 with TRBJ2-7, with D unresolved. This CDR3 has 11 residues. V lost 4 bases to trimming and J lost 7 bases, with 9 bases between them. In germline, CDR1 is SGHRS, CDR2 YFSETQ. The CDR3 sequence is CASSPGLEQYF. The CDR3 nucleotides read TGCGCCAGCAGCCCCGGTTTAGAGCAGTACTTC.

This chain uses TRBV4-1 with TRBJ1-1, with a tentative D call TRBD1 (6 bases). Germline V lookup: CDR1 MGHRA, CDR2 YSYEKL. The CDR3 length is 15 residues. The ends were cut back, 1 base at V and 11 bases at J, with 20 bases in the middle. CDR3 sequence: CASSQVLIITGAAFF. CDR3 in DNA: TGCGCCAGCAGCCAAGTCCTTATTATTACGGGGGCGGCTTTCTTT.

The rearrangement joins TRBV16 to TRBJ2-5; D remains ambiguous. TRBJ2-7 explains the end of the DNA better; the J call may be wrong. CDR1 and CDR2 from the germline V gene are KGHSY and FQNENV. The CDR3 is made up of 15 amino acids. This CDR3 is CASSQSVHRSYEQYF. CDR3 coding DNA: TGTGCCAGCAGCCAATCGGTACACCGCTCCTACGAGCAGTACTTC.